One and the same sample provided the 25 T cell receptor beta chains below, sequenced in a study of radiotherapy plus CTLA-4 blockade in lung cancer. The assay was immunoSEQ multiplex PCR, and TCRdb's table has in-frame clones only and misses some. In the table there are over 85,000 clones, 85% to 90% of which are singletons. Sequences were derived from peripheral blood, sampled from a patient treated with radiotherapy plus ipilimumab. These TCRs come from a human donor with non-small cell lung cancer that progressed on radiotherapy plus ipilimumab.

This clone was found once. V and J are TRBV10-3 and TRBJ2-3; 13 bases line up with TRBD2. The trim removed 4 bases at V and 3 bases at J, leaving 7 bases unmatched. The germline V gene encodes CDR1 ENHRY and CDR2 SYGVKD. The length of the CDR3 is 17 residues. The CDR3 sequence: CAISALGLAGKTDTQYF. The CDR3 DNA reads TGTGCCATCAGTGCCCTGGGACTAGCGGGAAAGACAGATACGCAGTATTTT.

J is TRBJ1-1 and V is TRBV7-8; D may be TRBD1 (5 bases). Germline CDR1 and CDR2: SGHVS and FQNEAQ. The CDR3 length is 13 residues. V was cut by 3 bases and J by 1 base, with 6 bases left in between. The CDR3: CASSFTGNTEAFF. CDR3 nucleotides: TGTGCCAGCAGCTTTACAGGGAACACTGAAGCTTTCTTT.

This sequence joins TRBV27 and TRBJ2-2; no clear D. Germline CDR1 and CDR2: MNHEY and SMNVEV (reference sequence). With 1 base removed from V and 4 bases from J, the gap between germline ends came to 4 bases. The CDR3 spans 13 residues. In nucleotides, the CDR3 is TGTGCCAGCAGTTTATTGGGCACCGGGGAGCTGTTTTTT. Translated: CASSLLGTGELFF.

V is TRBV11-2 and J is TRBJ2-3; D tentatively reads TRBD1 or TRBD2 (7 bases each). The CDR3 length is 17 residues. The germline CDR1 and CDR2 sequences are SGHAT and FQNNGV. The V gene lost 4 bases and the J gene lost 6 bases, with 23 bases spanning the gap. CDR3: CASSSTGQSAGRDTQYF. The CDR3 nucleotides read TGTGCCAGCAGCTCGACGGGACAGTCAGCCGGGAGGGATACGCAGTATTTT. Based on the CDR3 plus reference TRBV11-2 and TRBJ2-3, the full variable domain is EAGVAQSPRYKIIEKRQSVAFWCNPISGHATLYWYQQILGQGPKLLIQFQNNGVVDDSQLPKDRFSAERLKGVDSTLKIQPAKLEDSAVYLCASSSTGQSAGRDTQYFGPGTRLTVL.

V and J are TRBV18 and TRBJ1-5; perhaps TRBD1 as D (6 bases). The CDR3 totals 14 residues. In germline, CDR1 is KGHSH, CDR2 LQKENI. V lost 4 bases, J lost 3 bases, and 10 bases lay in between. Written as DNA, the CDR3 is TGTGCCAGCTCACAGGACAGTCTCAATCAGCCCCAGCATTTT. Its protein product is CASSQDSLNQPQHF.

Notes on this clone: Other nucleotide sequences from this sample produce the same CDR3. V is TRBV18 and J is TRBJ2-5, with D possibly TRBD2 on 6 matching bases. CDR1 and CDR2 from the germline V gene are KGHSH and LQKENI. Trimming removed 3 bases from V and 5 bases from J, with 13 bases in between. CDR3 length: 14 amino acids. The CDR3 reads CASSPVGGSETQYF. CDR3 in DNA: TGTGCCAGCTCACCGGTGGGAGGTTCGGAGACCCAGTACTTC.

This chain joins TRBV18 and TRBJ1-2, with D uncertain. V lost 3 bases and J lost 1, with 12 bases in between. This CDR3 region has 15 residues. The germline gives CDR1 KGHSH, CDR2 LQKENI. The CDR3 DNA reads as TGTGCCAGCTCACCCTTCTCGGGATTTAACTATGGCTACACCTTC. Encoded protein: CASSPFSGFNYGYTF.

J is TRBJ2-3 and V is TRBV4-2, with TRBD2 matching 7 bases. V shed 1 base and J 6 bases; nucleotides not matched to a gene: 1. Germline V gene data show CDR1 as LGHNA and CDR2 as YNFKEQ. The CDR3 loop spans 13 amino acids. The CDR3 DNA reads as TGTGCCAGCAGCCAAGTAGCGGGTGATACGCAGTATTTT. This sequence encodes CASSQVAGDTQYF.

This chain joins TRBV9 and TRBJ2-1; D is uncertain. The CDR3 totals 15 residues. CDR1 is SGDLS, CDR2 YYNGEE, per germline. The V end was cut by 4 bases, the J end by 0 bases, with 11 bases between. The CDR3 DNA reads TGTGCCAGCAGCCCTCAGCTGAGCTCCTACAATGAGCAGTTCTTC. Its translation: CASSPQLSSYNEQFF.

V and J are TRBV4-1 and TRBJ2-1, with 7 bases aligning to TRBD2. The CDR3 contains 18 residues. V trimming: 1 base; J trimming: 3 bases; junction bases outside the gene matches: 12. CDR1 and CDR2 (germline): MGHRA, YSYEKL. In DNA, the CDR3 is TGCGCCAGCAGCCAAGCCGTCCAGACTAGCAGGTTCTACAATGAGCAGTTCTTC. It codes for CASSQAVQTSRFYNEQFF.

CDR3 coding DNA: TGCAGCGTTGATAAGTACAGAAACAACTATGGCTACACCTTC. Translated, it gives CSVDKYRNNYGYTF. The V call is TRBV29-1, the J call TRBJ1-2; D not resolved. Germline CDR1 is SQVTM and CDR2 is ANQGSEA. CDR3 length: 14 amino acids. V shed 3 bases and J shed 2 bases, with 13 bases lying between them. The full variable domain, its missing parts supplied by reference TRBV29-1 and TRBJ1-2, is SAVISQKPSRDICQRGTSLTIQCQVDSQVTMMFWYRQQPGQSLTLIATANQGSEATYESGFVIDKFPISRPNLTFSTLTVSNMSPEDSSIYLCSVDKYRNNYGYTFGSGTRLTVV.

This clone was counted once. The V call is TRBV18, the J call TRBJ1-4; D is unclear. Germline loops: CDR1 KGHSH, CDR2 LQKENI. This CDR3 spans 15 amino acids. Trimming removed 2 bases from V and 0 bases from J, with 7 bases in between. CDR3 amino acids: CASSPVASTNEKLFF. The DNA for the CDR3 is TGTGCCAGCTCACCAGTGGCCTCAACTAATGAAAAACTGTTTTTT.

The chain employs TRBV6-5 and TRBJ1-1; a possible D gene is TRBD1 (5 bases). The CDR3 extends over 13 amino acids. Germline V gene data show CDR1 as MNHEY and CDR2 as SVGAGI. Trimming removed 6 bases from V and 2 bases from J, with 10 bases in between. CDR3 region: CASRGTVNTEAFF. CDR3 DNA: TGTGCCAGCAGAGGGACGGTTAACACTGAAGCTTTCTTT.

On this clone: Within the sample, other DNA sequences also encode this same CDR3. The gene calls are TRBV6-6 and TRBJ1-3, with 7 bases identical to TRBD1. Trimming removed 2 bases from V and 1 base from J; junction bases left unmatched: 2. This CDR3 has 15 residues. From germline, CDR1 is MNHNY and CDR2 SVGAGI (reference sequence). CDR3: CASSYPTGSGNTIYF. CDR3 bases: TGTGCCAGCAGTTACCCGACAGGGTCTGGAAACACCATATATTTT.

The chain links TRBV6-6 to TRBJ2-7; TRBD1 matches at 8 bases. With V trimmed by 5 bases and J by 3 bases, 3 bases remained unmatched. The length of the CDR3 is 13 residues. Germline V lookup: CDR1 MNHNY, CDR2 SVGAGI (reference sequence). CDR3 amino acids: CASSRGTGYEQYF. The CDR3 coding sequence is TGTGCCAGCAGTCGGGGGACAGGCTACGAGCAGTACTTC.

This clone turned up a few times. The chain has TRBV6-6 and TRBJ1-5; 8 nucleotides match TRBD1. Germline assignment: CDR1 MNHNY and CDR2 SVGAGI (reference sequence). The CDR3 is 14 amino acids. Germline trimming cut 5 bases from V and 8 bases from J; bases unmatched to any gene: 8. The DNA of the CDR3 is TGTGCCAGCAGTCGAGGACAGGGTGATAAGCCCCAGCATTTT. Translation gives CASSRGQGDKPQHF.

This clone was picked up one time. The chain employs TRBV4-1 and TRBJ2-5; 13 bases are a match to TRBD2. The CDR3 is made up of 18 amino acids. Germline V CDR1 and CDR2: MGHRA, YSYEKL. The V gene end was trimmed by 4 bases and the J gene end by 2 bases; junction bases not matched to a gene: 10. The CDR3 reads CASSPPDGLAGEQETQYF. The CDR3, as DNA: TGCGCCAGCAGCCCACCGGACGGACTAGCGGGAGAGCAAGAGACCCAGTACTTC.

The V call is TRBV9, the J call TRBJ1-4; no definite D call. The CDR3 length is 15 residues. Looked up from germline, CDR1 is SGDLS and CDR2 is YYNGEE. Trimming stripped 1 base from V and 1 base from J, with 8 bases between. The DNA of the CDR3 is TGTGCCAGCAGCGTAATGGAGGGAACTAATGAAAAACTGTTTTTT. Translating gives CASSVMEGTNEKLFF. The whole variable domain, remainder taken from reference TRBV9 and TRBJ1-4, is DSGVTQTPKHLITATGQRVTLRCSPRSGDLSVYWYQQSLDQGLQFLIQYYNGEERAKGNILERFSAQQFPDLHSELNLSSLELGDSALYFCASSVMEGTNEKLFFGSGTQLSVL.

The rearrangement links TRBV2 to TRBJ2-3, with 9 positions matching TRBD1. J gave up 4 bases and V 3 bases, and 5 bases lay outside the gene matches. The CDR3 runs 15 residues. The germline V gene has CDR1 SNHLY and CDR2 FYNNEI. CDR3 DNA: TGTGCCAGCAGTGATCCGGGACAGGGTTCAGATACGCAGTATTTT. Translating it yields CASSDPGQGSDTQYF.

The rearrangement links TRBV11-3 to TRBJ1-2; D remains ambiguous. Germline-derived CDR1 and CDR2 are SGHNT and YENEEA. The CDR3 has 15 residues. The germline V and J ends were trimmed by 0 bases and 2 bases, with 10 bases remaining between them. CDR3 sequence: CASSLEGAGNYGYTF. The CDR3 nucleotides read TGTGCCAGCAGCTTAGAAGGAGCGGGAAACTATGGCTACACCTTC.

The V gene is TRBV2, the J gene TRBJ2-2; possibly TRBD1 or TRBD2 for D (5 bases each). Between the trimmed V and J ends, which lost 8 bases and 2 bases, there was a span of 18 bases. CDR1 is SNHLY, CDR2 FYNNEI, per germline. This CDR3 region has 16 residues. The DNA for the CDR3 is TGTGCCAGCGGGAGTGGGGGAAGAGGAAACACCGGGGAGCTGTTTTTT. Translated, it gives CASGSGGRGNTGELFF.

The CDR3 sequence: CASSQETQGAGRNGYTF. In DNA, the CDR3 is TGCGCCAGCAGCCAGGAAACACAGGGGGCTGGTCGGAATGGCTACACCTTC. The chain is built from TRBV4-1 and TRBJ1-2; the match to TRBD1 covers 9 bases. Trimming removed 3 bases from V and 6 bases from J; junction bases left unmatched: 14. The CDR3 totals 17 residues. Germline V gene sequence: CDR1 MGHRA, CDR2 YSYEKL.

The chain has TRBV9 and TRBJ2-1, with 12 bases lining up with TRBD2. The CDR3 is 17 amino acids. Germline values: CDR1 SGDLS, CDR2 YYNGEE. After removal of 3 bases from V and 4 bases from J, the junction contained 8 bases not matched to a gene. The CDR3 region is CASSGRGTSGFYNEQFF. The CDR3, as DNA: TGTGCCAGCAGCGGGCGTGGGACTAGCGGGTTTTACAATGAGCAGTTCTTC.

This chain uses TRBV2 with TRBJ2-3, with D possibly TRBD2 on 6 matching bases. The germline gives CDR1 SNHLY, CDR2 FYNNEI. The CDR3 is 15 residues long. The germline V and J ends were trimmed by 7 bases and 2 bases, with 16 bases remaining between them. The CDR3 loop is CASTGGGFYTDTQYF. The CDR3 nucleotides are TGTGCCAGCACCGGGGGAGGCTTTTACACAGATACGCAGTATTTT.

In nucleotides, the CDR3 is TGTGCCAGCGGGGGCCTAGAGACCCAGTACTTC. Translation gives CASGGLETQYF. This chain joins TRBV9 and TRBJ2-5; possible D gene TRBD1, 6 bases. The CDR3 length is 11 residues. V lost 7 bases and J lost 4, with 8 bases in between. Germline CDR1 and CDR2: SGDLS and YYNGEE.